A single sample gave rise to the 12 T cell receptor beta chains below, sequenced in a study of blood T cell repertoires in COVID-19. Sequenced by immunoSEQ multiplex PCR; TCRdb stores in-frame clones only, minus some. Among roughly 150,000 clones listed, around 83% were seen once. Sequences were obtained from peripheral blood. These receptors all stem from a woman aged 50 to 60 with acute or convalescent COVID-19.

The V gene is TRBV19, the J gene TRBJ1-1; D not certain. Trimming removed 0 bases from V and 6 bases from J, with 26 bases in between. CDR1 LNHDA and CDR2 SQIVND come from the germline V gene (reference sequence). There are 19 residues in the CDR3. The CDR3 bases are TGTGCCAGTAGTATAGATGGGGTCGGGGTTCATGGTAGTAGTTCTGAAGCTTTCTTT. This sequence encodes CASSIDGVGVHGSSSEAFF.

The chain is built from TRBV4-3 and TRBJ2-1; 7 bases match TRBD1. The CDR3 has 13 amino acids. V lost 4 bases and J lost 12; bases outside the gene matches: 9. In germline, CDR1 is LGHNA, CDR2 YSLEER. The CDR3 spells CASSPDRFYGQFF. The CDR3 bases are TGCGCCAGCAGCCCGGACAGGTTTTACGGGCAGTTCTTC.

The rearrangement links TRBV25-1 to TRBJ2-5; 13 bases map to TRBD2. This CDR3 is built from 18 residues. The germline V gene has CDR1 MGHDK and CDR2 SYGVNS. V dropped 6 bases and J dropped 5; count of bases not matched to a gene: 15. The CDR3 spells CASSSIPGLAGVGETQYF. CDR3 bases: TGTGCCAGCAGCTCAATCCCTGGACTAGCGGGAGTTGGTGAGACCCAGTACTTC.

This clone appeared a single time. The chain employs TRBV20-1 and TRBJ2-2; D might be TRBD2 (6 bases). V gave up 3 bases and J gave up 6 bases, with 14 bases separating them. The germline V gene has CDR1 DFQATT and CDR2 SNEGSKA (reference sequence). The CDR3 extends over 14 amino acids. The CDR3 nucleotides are TGCAGTGCTAGTGCGGGGTTTCAGGCCGGGGAGCTGTTTTTT. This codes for CSASAGFQAGELFF.

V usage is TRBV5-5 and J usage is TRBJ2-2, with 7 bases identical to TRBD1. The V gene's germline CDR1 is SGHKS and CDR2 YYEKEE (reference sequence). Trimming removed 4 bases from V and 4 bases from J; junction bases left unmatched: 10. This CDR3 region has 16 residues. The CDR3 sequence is CASSQFQGVGTGELFF. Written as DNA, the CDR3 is TGTGCCAGCAGCCAGTTTCAGGGGGTGGGCACCGGGGAGCTGTTTTTT.

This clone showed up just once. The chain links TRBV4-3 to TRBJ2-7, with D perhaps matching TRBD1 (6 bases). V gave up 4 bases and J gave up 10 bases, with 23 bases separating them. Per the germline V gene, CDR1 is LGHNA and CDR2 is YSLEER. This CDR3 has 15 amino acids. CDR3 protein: CASSLSYRSWDKQYF. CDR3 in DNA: TGCGCCAGCAGCCTGAGCTACAGAAGCTGGGACAAACAGTACTTC.

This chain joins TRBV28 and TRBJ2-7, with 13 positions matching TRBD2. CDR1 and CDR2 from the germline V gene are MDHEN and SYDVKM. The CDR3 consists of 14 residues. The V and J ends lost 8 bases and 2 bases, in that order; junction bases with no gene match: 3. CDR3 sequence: CASGGTSGAYEQYF. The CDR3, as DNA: TGTGCCAGCGGAGGGACTAGCGGGGCCTACGAGCAGTACTTC. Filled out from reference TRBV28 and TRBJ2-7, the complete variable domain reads DVKVTQSSRYLVKRTGEKVFLECVQDMDHENMFWYRQDPGLGLRLIYFSYDVKMKEKGDIPEGYSVSREKKERFSLILESASTNQTSMYLCASGGTSGAYEQYFGPGTRLTVT.

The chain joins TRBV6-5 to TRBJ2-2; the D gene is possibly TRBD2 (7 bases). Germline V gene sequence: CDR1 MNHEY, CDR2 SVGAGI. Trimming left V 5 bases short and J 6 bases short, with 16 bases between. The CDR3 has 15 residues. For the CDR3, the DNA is TGTGCCAGCAGTATGGCAGGCGGGGGCTCCGGGGAGCTGTTTTTT. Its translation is CASSMAGGGSGELFF.

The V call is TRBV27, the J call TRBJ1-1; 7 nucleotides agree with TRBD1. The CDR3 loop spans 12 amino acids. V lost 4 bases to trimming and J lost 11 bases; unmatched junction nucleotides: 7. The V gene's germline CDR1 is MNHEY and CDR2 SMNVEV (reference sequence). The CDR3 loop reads CASSSRGLEAFF. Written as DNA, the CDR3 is TGTGCCAGCAGTTCAAGGGGGCTAGAGGCTTTCTTT.

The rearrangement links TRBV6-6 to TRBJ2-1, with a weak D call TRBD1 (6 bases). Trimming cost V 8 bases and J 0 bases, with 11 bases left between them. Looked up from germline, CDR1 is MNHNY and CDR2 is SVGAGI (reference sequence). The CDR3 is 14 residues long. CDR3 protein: CASLPGASYNEQFF. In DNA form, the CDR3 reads TGTGCCAGCTTGCCAGGGGCCTCCTACAATGAGCAGTTCTTC.

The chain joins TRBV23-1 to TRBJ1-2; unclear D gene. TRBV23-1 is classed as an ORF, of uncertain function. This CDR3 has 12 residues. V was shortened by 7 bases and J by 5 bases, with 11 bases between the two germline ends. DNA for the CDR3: TGCGCCAGCATAGAGGCGGGATATGGCTACACCTTC. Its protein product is CASIEAGYGYTF.

This CDR3 is CASTVQGANTGELFF. CDR3 DNA: TGTGCCAGCACCGTCCAGGGTGCGAACACCGGGGAGCTGTTTTTT. V and J are TRBV6-5 and TRBJ2-2; D is possibly TRBD1 (5 bases). Germline assignment: CDR1 MNHEY and CDR2 SVGAGI. CDR3 length: 15 residues. The ends were cut back, 7 bases at V and 0 bases at J, with 12 bases in the middle.